Here is one TCR beta chain with its context. Its antigen is not identified. Expressed TCRB transcripts were sequenced after all isolated RNA was converted to cDNA. Approximately 3.6 million reads per sample were averaged for naive, central memory and regulatory samples. Generated by immunoSEQ multiplex PCR, the TCRdb table keeps only in-frame clones and is missing some. The repertoire has hundreds of thousands of clones, approximately 10% of them found once; the top ten carry 0.95% to 1.1%. These data are taken from a study of beta chain features in type 1 diabetes. Study outcomes and limitations: It was among patients, rather than healthy donors, that naive, central memory and Treg TCRB repertoires appeared more similar. Shorter TCRB CDR3s, moderately but significantly so, marked every one of the four CD4+ subsets in Type 1 diabetes patients.

The specimen sequenced was central memory CD4+ T cells from blood. The receptor's source is a man aged 30-40 years with type 1 diabetes.

CDR3 coding DNA: TGTGCCAGCAGCTTCATCCCGTTCACAGATACGCAGTATTTT. As protein: CASSFIPFTDTQYF. This chain links TRBV7-2 with TRBJ2-3; D is unclear. Germline lookup yields CDR1 SGHTA and CDR2 FQGNSA. This CDR3 has 14 amino acids. Trimming left V 3 bases short and J 2 bases short, with 9 bases between.